The 17 T cell receptor beta chains reported below all come from one sample, sequenced in a study of vaccination effects on CD4 cells after COVID-19. Their antigen targets remain unknown. Clones were read by immunoSEQ multiplex PCR, and TCRdb kept only the in-frame ones, dropping some. This sample has approximately 74,000 clones, with around 70% found just once. Subsequent to about 10 days of culture, CD4+ T cells were isolated. Two doses of either BNT162b2 or mRNA-1273 were given to each participant. The input for sequencing was CD4+ T cells from PBMCs cultured without peptide, taken after COVID-19 vaccination. The receptors originated from a human donor who received a COVID-19 vaccine.

J is TRBJ2-7 and V is TRBV6-5; 9 positions match TRBD1. Germline-derived CDR1 and CDR2 are MNHEY and SVGAGI. V shed 6 bases, J shed 0 bases, and the junction held 6 bases outside the gene matches. The CDR3 sequence is 15 residues long. CDR3 DNA: TGTGCCAGCAGCGGACAGGGGCATACCTCCTACGAGCAGTACGTC. This sequence encodes CASSGQGHTSYEQYV.

V usage is TRBV19 and J usage is TRBJ1-4; D not certain. This CDR3 comprises 13 residues. The V end lost 5 bases, the J end lost 5 bases, and 9 bases lay between the germline ends. CDR1 is LNHDA, CDR2 SQIVND, per germline (reference sequence). The CDR3 sequence is CASSPSFNEKLFF. As DNA, the CDR3 is TGTGCCAGTAGTCCCTCCTTCAATGAAAAACTGTTTTTT. Based on the CDR3 plus reference TRBV19 and TRBJ1-4, the full variable domain is DGGITQSPKYLFRKEGQNVTLSCEQNLNHDAMYWYRQDPGQGLRLIYYSQIVNDFQKGDIAEGYSVSREKKESFPLTVTSAQKNPTAFYLCASSPSFNEKLFFGSGTQLSVL.

The V call is TRBV28, the J call TRBJ1-2; perhaps TRBD1 as D (5 bases). This CDR3 comprises 18 residues. Germline V gene sequence: CDR1 MDHEN, CDR2 SYDVKM. Trimming removed 6 bases at V and 8 bases at J, with 31 bases between. DNA for the CDR3: TGTGCCAGCAGCCTTATAGGCCCCGGGGCAGGCCTCGTTGGCGGCTACACCTTC. Translated: CASSLIGPGAGLVGGYTF.

The chain uses TRBV27 and TRBJ2-3; maybe TRBD2 (6 bases). The V end lost 2 bases, the J end lost 3 bases, and 12 bases lay between the germline ends. This CDR3 has 15 residues. From germline, CDR1 is MNHEY and CDR2 SMNVEV (reference sequence). The CDR3 DNA is TGTGCCAGCAGTTTACGGGGGATGTGGACAGATACGCAGTATTTT. Translation gives CASSLRGMWTDTQYF.

The CDR3 sequence is CATSGGPGANVLTF. CDR3 coding DNA: TGTGCCACCAGTGGGGGGCCTGGGGCCAACGTCCTGACTTTC. The chain carries TRBV24-1 and TRBJ2-6; D perhaps matches TRBD1 (6 bases). Trimming removed 5 bases from V and 2 bases from J, with 6 bases in between. Germline V gene data show CDR1 as KGHDR and CDR2 as SFDVKD. The CDR3 is 14 amino acids.

The chain carries TRBV6-5 and TRBJ2-2; no reliable D call. V gave up 6 bases and J gave up 5 bases, with 16 bases separating them. This CDR3 is 15 amino acids long. CDR1 and CDR2 (germline): MNHEY, SVGAGI. The CDR3 loop is CASSPRLPQTGELFF. In DNA form, the CDR3 reads TGTGCCAGCAGCCCCCGACTCCCCCAGACCGGGGAGCTGTTTTTT.

The J gene is TRBJ1-5, the V gene TRBV5-1; a possible D gene is TRBD1 (5 bases). Deletions cut 4 bases from V and 4 bases from J, with 15 bases between. The CDR3 extends over 15 amino acids. The germline CDR1 and CDR2 sequences are SGHRS and YFSETQ. The CDR3 DNA sequence: TGCGCCAGCAGCCCCGCAGGGTTAGGAAATCAGCCCCAGCATTTT. As protein: CASSPAGLGNQPQHF.

The chain couples TRBV6-5 to TRBJ2-3; the D gene could be TRBD1 or TRBD2 (5 bases each). Trimming removed 8 bases from V and 0 bases from J, with 15 bases in between. This CDR3 has 15 amino acids. Germline V lookup: CDR1 MNHEY, CDR2 SVGAGI. The CDR3 sequence: CASSGRPDSTDTQYF. The CDR3 DNA follows: TGTGCCAGCTCGGGACGGCCTGATAGCACAGATACGCAGTATTTT.

This chain joins TRBV5-4 and TRBJ1-4, with 9 bases identical to TRBD1. There are 16 residues in the CDR3. CDR1 is SGHNT, CDR2 YYREEE, per germline (reference sequence). Losses at the gene ends were 0 bases for V and 4 bases for J; bases not matched to a gene: 4. Here the CDR3 DNA reads TGTGCCAGCAGCTTGGGTGTGGACAGGGGTAATGAAAAACTGTTTTTT. Translated: CASSLGVDRGNEKLFF.

The genes are TRBV19 and TRBJ1-1; possibly TRBD1 for D (5 bases). V lost 4 bases, J lost 3 bases, and 18 bases lay in between. CDR1 is LNHDA and CDR2 is SQIVND in the germline V gene (reference sequence). This CDR3 comprises 16 residues. The CDR3 protein is CASSNAHHGGDTEAFF. The CDR3 nucleotides are TGTGCCAGTAGTAACGCTCATCATGGGGGGGACACTGAAGCTTTCTTT.

The gene calls are TRBV6-1 and TRBJ2-5; D unclear. The CDR3 is 15 residues long. Germline V CDR1 and CDR2: MNHNS, SASEGT. V lost 3 bases and J lost 1, with 12 bases in between. The CDR3: CASSESPTVQETQYF. The CDR3, as DNA: TGTGCCAGCAGTGAGAGTCCGACGGTCCAAGAGACCCAGTACTTC.

The chain recombines TRBV2 with TRBJ2-7; D is perhaps TRBD2 (6 bases). The V gene's germline CDR1 is SNHLY and CDR2 FYNNEI. Between the trimmed V and J ends, which lost 4 bases and 8 bases, there was a span of 9 bases. The CDR3 runs 11 residues. The CDR3 DNA sequence: TGTGCCAGCAGTGGTCTAGCGCAGCAGTACGTC. Protein: CASSGLAQQYV.

The chain is built from TRBV19 and TRBJ1-2; D might be TRBD1 (5 bases). V lost 4 bases to trimming and J lost 2 bases, with 8 bases between them. CDR1 LNHDA and CDR2 SQIVND come from the germline V gene (reference sequence). The CDR3 runs to 13 residues. The CDR3 loop reads CASSTRGNYGYTF. The CDR3 DNA is TGTGCCAGTAGTACGAGGGGAAACTATGGCTACACCTTC.

J is TRBJ1-1 and V is TRBV14, with D unclear. This CDR3 contains 14 residues. Germline V lookup: CDR1 SGHDN, CDR2 FVKESK. The V end was cut by 1 base, the J end by 4 bases, with 10 bases between. CDR3 bases: TGTGCCAGCAGCCAAGTAGGCAGGTCCACTGAAGCTTTCTTT. Its translation is CASSQVGRSTEAFF.

V gene TRBV18 combines with J gene TRBJ2-5; D call uncertain. With 1 base removed from V and 5 bases from J, the gap between germline ends came to 14 bases. Germline loops: CDR1 KGHSH, CDR2 LQKENI. CDR3 size: 15 residues. The CDR3 DNA sequence: TGTGCCAGCTCACCACGCGCCCGTGAGACCGAGACCCAGTACTTC. Its protein product is CASSPRARETETQYF. Full variable domain (remainder filled in from reference TRBV18 and TRBJ2-5): NAGVMQNPRHLVRRRGQEARLRCSPMKGHSHVYWYRQLPEEGLKFMVYLQKENIIDESGMPKERFSAEFPKEGPSILRIQQVVRGDSAAYFCASSPRARETETQYFGPGTRLLVL.

This chain links TRBV5-4 with TRBJ2-1, with D tentatively TRBD1 (7 bases). Per the germline V gene, CDR1 is SGHNT and CDR2 is YYREEE (reference sequence). The length of the CDR3 is 16 residues. Between the trimmed V and J ends, which lost 2 bases and 8 bases, there was a span of 20 bases. CDR3 loop: CASSLQTGTDFYEQFF. CDR3 coding DNA: TGTGCCAGCAGCTTACAGACAGGGACTGACTTCTATGAGCAGTTCTTC.

The sample holds one count of this clone. The rearrangement uses TRBV19 and TRBJ1-1; D not resolved. Germline CDR1 is LNHDA and CDR2 is SQIVND (reference sequence). The CDR3 runs to 11 residues. Trimming removed 6 bases from V and 4 bases from J, with 6 bases in between. The CDR3 bases are TGTGCCAGTAGATCGGGCACTGAAGCTTTCTTT. This encodes CASRSGTEAFF.